A selection of T cell receptor beta chains follows, all from one sample in a study of response to subunit inactivated influenza vaccine. MiXCR was run by TCRdb on the RT-PCR reads, yielding one entry per CDR3 protein. The sample shows about 620,000 distinct CDR3 sequences, approximately 10% of them seen only once. Sequencing used PBMCs from blood, obtained on the day of vaccination. Receptors originate from a man aged 45-60 years who received an inactivated influenza vaccine. Each CDR3 is given with its conserved first and last residue. A D gene is named only where the DNA matches it firmly. Expanded clones get a size class; other rows say once, few or many, or leave the size out.

>TRBJ2-5|NA|TRBV20-1|NA
CSASDINQETQYF
TGCAGTGCTTCGGACATCAACCAAGAGACCCAGTACTTC
>TRBJ1-1|NA|TRBV12-3/TRBV12-4|NA
CASSSGFEAFF
TGTGCCAGCAGTTCCGGGTTTGAAGCTTTCTTT
>TRBJ2-1|once|TRBV25-1|TRBD1
CASSERLGQGVDEQFF
TGTGCCAGCAGTGAAAGATTGGGACAGGGGGTTGATGAGCAGTTCTTC
>TRBJ2-1|few|TRBV18|TRBD2
CASSRPGLAGNEQFF
TGTGCCAGCTCACGTCCGGGACTAGCGGGGAATGAGCAGTTCTTC
>TRBJ2-7|NA|TRBV7-2|NA
CASSRGVYGEQYF
TGTGCCAGCAGCCGCGGGGTTTATGGGGAGCAGTACTTC
>TRBJ2-2|few|TRBV15|TRBD1
CATSRESRDRWTGELFF
TGTGCCACCAGCAGAGAATCTAGGGACAGGTGGACCGGGGAGCTGTTTTTT
>TRBJ2-3|NA|TRBV4-3|NA
CASSQERDGVDTQYF
TGCGCCAGCAGCCAAGAAAGGGACGGGGTGGATACGCAGTATTTT
>TRBJ2-3|few|TRBV4-2|NA
CASSPSGVSTDTQYF
TGTGCCAGCAGCCCATCGGGGGTTAGCACAGATACGCAGTATTTT
>TRBJ2-7|many|TRBV6-1|NA
CATASSQGYREQYF
TGTGCCACCGCCTCCTCACAGGGATATCGCGAGCAGTACTTC
>TRBJ2-4|NA|TRBV12-3/TRBV12-4|TRBD2
CASSPRREDIQYF
TGTGCCAGCAGTCCCCGACGGGAGGACATTCAGTACTTC
>TRBJ2-7|few|TRBV28|NA
CASSLLRLYDEQYF
TGTGCCAGCAGTTTGTTACGGCTTTATGACGAGCAGTACTTC
>TRBJ2-1|NA|TRBV6-5|NA
CASSYSGGHEQFF
TGTGCCAGCAGTTACTCGGGGGGTCATGAGCAGTTCTTC
>TRBJ2-3|few|TRBV5-1|NA
CASSPQTRSTDTQYF
TGCGCCAGCAGCCCGCAAACTAGAAGCACAGATACGCAGTATTTT
>TRBJ2-3|NA|TRBV20-1|TRBD2
CSARVSLASGPTDTQYF
TGCAGTGCTAGAGTCTCCTTGGCTAGCGGACCCACAGATACGCAGTATTTT
>TRBJ1-2|few|TRBV24-1|NA
CATSDKGYGYTF
TGTGCCACCAGTGACAAGGGTTATGGCTACACCTTC
>TRBJ1-4|NA|TRBV7-9|NA
CASSLRQVANEKLFF
TGTGCCAGCAGCCTAAGACAGGTTGCTAATGAAAAACTGTTTTTT
>TRBJ2-1|NA|TRBV4-1|TRBD2
CASSQVASGFSSYNEQFF
TGCGCCAGCAGCCAGGTGGCTAGCGGGTTTAGCTCCTACAATGAGCAGTTCTTC
>TRBJ2-7|NA|TRBV3-1|NA
CASSQSQGHEQYF
TGTGCCAGCAGCCAAAGCCAGGGTCACGAGCAGTACTTC
>TRBJ1-3|few|TRBV6-1|TRBD1
CASSEDRGHTIYF
TGTGCCAGCAGTGAGGACAGGGGACACACCATATATTTT
>TRBJ2-2|few|TRBV15|TRBD1
CATSREDRAGELFF
TGTGCCACCAGCAGAGAAGACAGGGCCGGGGAGCTGTTTTTT
>TRBJ2-2|NA|TRBV2|NA
CASSRTWLLADYTGELFF
TGTGCCAGCAGTCGTACTTGGTTACTAGCAGACTACACCGGGGAGCTGTTTTTT
>TRBJ2-1|few|TRBV12-3/TRBV12-4|TRBD2
CASRLAGGGHEQFF
TGTGCCAGCAGACTAGCGGGAGGGGGGCACGAGCAGTTCTTC
>TRBJ2-3|many|TRBV5-1|NA
CASSLDDSTGTQYF
TGCGCCAGCAGCTTGGACGATAGCACGGGTACGCAGTATTTT
>TRBJ1-2|few|TRBV5-1|TRBD1
CASSLQTGDNYGYTF
TGCGCCAGCAGCTTGCAGACAGGGGACAACTATGGCTACACCTTC
>TRBJ1-1|few|TRBV30|NA
CAWGQRNTEAFF
TGTGCCTGGGGACAGAGGAACACTGAAGCTTTCTTT
>TRBJ2-1|NA|TRBV20-1|NA
CSALPGVYNEQFF
TGCAGTGCCTTACCCGGGGTATACAATGAGCAGTTCTTC
>TRBJ2-7|few|TRBV4-2|TRBD2
CASSQPSGREGPEQYF
TGTGCCAGCAGCCAACCCTCGGGGCGGGAGGGTCCCGAGCAGTACTTC
>TRBJ2-5|NA|TRBV20-1|TRBD1
CSAISRQGQETQYF
TGCAGTGCAATTTCTAGACAGGGTCAAGAGACCCAGTACTTC
>TRBJ2-6|NA|TRBV5-6|NA
CASSFDIANVLTF
TGTGCCAGCAGCTTCGATATTGCCAACGTCCTGACTTTC
>TRBJ2-7|many|TRBV5-1|NA
CASSWRFGSVSYEQYF
TGCGCCAGCAGCTGGAGGTTCGGCAGCGTATCTTACGAGCAGTACTTC
>TRBJ1-1|many|TRBV7-9|NA
CASSLNRDTEAFF
TGTGCCAGCAGTTTAAACAGGGACACTGAAGCTTTCTTT
>TRBJ2-7|NA|TRBV6-2/TRBV6-3|NA
CASSYSTEMGPFEQYF
TGTGCCAGCAGTTACTCGACCGAGATGGGGCCGTTCGAGCAGTACTTC